These T cell receptor beta chains were read from a single sample in a study of shared clonotypes between healthy human individuals. The data were produced by immunoSEQ multiplex PCR, yet TCRdb's version contains in-frame clones alone and is incomplete. The profile shows about 680,000 clones, less than 80% of them singletons. The material sequenced was memory CD4+ T cells sorted from blood. These receptors all come from a woman aged 30 to 39 in good health. The CDR3 runs from the conserved cysteine through the conserved F or W. The order of the fields is J gene, D gene, clone size, V gene, CDR3 DNA, CDR3 protein. D genes are given only for firm matches. Where a row states a size, it is once, few, many or the class of an expanded clone; other rows omit it.

>TRBJ2-7|TRBD1|once|TRBV25-1
TGTGCCAGCAGTCGGGTGGGACAGGGGACCTACGAGCAGTACTTC
CASSRVGQGTYEQYF
>TRBJ2-1|.|.|TRBV7-2
TGTGCCAGCAGCCCCGTAGCGGGAGCCACAGGGGGTAACAATGAGCAGTTCTTC
CASSPVAGATGGNNEQFF
>TRBJ2-1|.|.|TRBV18
TGTGCCAGCTCACCTCAACGCCTAGATGAGCAGTTCTTC
CASSPQRLDEQFF
>TRBJ1-2|TRBD1|.|TRBV5-1
TGCGCCAGCAGCACCAAACAGGGGCACTATGGCTACACCTTC
CASSTKQGHYGYTF
>TRBJ2-7|TRBD1|.|TRBV2
TGTGCCAGCAGGGATAAGGGGACAGGGTCCTACGAGCAGTACTTC
CASRDKGTGSYEQYF
>TRBJ2-5|TRBD2|.|TRBV7-9
TGTGCCAGCAGCCCCCTAGCGGGAGCGGAAGAGACCCAGTACTTC
CASSPLAGAEETQYF
>TRBJ2-3|TRBD2|.|TRBV5-4
TGTGCCAGCAGCTTGAGACTAGCGGGAGGCACAGATACGCAGTATTTT
CASSLRLAGGTDTQYF
>TRBJ2-3|.|.|TRBV6-5
TGTGCCAGCAGTTACCTCGCTAACACAGATACGCAGTATTTT
CASSYLANTDTQYF
>TRBJ2-5|.|.|TRBV9
TGTGCCAGCAGCACTGGACTCTCAGTCGGGGAGACCCAGTACTTC
CASSTGLSVGETQYF
>TRBJ2-5|.|.|TRBV30
TGTGCCTGGAGTGTAGGAGGCTCCCAAGAGACCCAGTACTTC
CAWSVGGSQETQYF
>TRBJ2-6|.|.|TRBV30
TGTGCCTGGAGTGGGACAGACGTTTGGGCCAACGTCCTGACTTTC
CAWSGTDVWANVLTF
>TRBJ2-2|TRBD2|.|TRBV5-1
TGCGCCAGCAGCACGGGACTAGCGGGAGGCACCGGGGAGCTGTTTTTT
CASSTGLAGGTGELFF
>TRBJ2-3|TRBD2|.|TRBV10-1
TGCGCCAGCTCTAGCGGGAGAGGTGATACGCAGTATTTT
CASSSGRGDTQYF
>TRBJ2-7|TRBD2|few|TRBV10-2
TGCGCCAGCAGTGAAAGGAGTACGGCTAGCGGGAGTTACTTC
CASSERSTASGSYF
>TRBJ1-2|.|once|TRBV28
TGTGCCAGCAGCTCAGCTCGGGGCTACACCTTC
CASSSARGYTF
>TRBJ1-5|.|.|TRBV19
TGTGCCAGTAGTATCGGACAGAGCAATCAGCCCCAGCATTTT
CASSIGQSNQPQHF
>TRBJ2-7|TRBD2|.|TRBV30
TGTGCCTGGAGCAAAACCCCGGGGGGGGAGCAGTACTTC
CAWSKTPGGEQYF
>TRBJ1-5|.|.|TRBV28
TGTGCCAGCAGTTCCCCCCAGGGGTACCAGCCCCAGCATTTT
CASSSPQGYQPQHF
>TRBJ1-2|TRBD1|.|TRBV6-5
TGTGCCAGCAGTTACACCCTTGACAGGGATGGCTACACCTTC
CASSYTLDRDGYTF
>TRBJ1-6|TRBD1|.|TRBV6-1
TGTGCCAGCAGTAGGACAGGTTATAATTCACCCCTCCACTTT
CASSRTGYNSPLHF
>TRBJ2-2|.|few|TRBV6-4
TGTGCCAGCAGTGGCGCGGGCACCGGGGAGCTGTTTTTT
CASSGAGTGELFF
>TRBJ2-5|.|.|TRBV19
TGTGCCAGTAGCGGGGGCGGAGAGACCCAGTACTTC
CASSGGGETQYF
>TRBJ2-7|.|.|TRBV5-1
TGCGCCAGCAGCTTGGGAGATATTTACGAGCAGTACTTC
CASSLGDIYEQYF
>TRBJ2-1|TRBD1|.|TRBV5-1
TGCGCCAGCAGCCAAGGGACAGGGATGTGGGGTGAGCAGTTCTTC
CASSQGTGMWGEQFF
>TRBJ1-3|.|.|TRBV27
TGTGCCAGCAGTCCTATACAGGGAGGCACTGGAAACACCATATATTTT
CASSPIQGGTGNTIYF
>TRBJ2-3|.|.|TRBV9
TGTGCCAGCAGCGTAGGGGCAGGGGTGGCAGATACGCAGTATTTT
CASSVGAGVADTQYF
>TRBJ1-2|.|few|TRBV7-9
TGTGCCAGCAGCTTAGAGGTGGAAAGGGGGTATGGCTACACCTTC
CASSLEVERGYGYTF
>TRBJ1-1|.|.|TRBV15
TGTGCCACCAGCAGAGACACAATGAACACTGAAGCTTTCTTT
CATSRDTMNTEAFF